This T cell receptor beta chain was identified in a study of shared T cell receptors in the human thymus. Assay: immunoSEQ multiplex PCR; the TCRdb copy retains only in-frame clones and omits some. This table has about 610,000 clones, roughly 90% appearing once. CDR1 and CDR2 (germline): LNHDA, SQIVND (reference sequence). The junction had 5 bases not matched to a gene; V was cut back by 1 base and J by 4 bases. CDR3 length: 16 residues. The data also belong to a second study, concerning human thymus T cells. This second study notes: Resected material from corrective heart surgery provided the thymus tissue analysed. Apparent skewing of V and J gene usage characterized both thymic and blood repertoires.

What was sequenced was thymocytes. The clonotype comes from a boy younger than two with a congenital heart defect. The chain links TRBV19 to TRBJ2-5; 11 positions match TRBD2. The CDR3 region is CASSIVGLAGGETQYF. CDR3 DNA sequence: TGTGCCAGTAGTATAGTTGGACTAGCGGGTGGAGAGACCCAGTACTTC.